The clone carrying this TCR beta chain occurred a few times. Its antigen is still unknown. CDR3 length: 17 residues. With V trimmed by 0 bases and J by 1 base, 4 bases remained unmatched. In germline, CDR1 is SGHKS, CDR2 YYEKEE (reference sequence). TCRdb itself ran the 5' RACE reads through MiXCR, one entry per CDR3 protein. The sample lists roughly 300,000 distinct CDR3 sequences, 8% to 9% occurring once. The source of the sample is a study of T-cell memory formation after mild COVID-19. Overall study: TCR clusters largely stayed donor specific.

Study-wide results and limits: Of the contracting clones, CD4+ ones lay mainly in CM and EM, and CD8+ ones in EMRA. Memory from before infection featured some responding clones, which suggests cross-reactive memory joined. Day 15 to 85 contractors were CD4/CD8 balanced; later expanders leaned CD4+.

This clonotype was sampled from a man between 18 and 29 years old who had mild COVID-19 (a few samples of this study predate the infection). Cell type and time point are not known. The gene calls are TRBV5-5 and TRBJ2-1; 10 positions agree with TRBD2. Specimen: PBMCs or a T cell subset sorted from them (not recorded which). As DNA, the CDR3 is TGTGCCAGCAGCTTGGGAGCTAGCGGGGGATCCTACAATGAGCAGTTCTTC. Its translation: CASSLGASGGSYNEQFF.